Below are 18 T cell receptor beta chains sequenced from a single sample in a study of shared clonotypes between healthy human individuals. Clones were sequenced by immunoSEQ multiplex PCR, and TCRdb holds only the in-frame ones, with some missing. The repertoire holds 1.5 million to 2.5 million clones, with less than 95% as singletons. Naive CD8 cells were CD45RO-negative, positively selected for CCR7, excluding terminally differentiated effector memory CD45RA+ cells. The sequencing sample was made of naive CD8+ T cells sorted from blood. These TCRs come from a man aged 18-30 years in good health.

In DNA form, the CDR3 reads TGCAGCGGTGACTGGGGGGAATATGGCTACACCTTC. Its translation is CSGDWGEYGYTF. The V and J genes are TRBV29-1 and TRBJ1-2, with TRBD1 as a possible D gene (5 bases). CDR3 length equals 12 residues. Trimming took 7 bases from V and 5 from J, leaving 14 bases between them. Germline values: CDR1 SQVTM, CDR2 ANQGSEA.

CDR3 residues: CASRLSQYF. The CDR3 DNA is TGTGCCAGCAGGCTTTCCCAGTACTTC. The gene calls are TRBV6-5 and TRBJ2-5; the D is unclear. Germline assignment: CDR1 MNHEY and CDR2 SVGAGI. The CDR3 is 9 residues long. The V gene lost 6 bases and the J gene lost 9 bases, with 5 bases spanning the gap.

This clone occurred once. The chain carries TRBV4-1 and TRBJ2-3; TRBD2 agrees at 8 bases. V was pared by 0 bases and J by 11 bases, with 16 bases of the junction left unmatched. Germline CDR1 MGHRA, CDR2 YSYEKL. This CDR3 is built from 17 residues. CDR3 nucleotides: TGCGCCAGCAGCCAAGATCGAACGGGGGGGCCCCTTGGTTTGCAGTATTTT. Protein product: CASSQDRTGGPLGLQYF.

As concerns this clone: The sample carries other DNA sequences with the same CDR3. V gene TRBV9 combines with J gene TRBJ2-7, with a possible D match to TRBD2 (5 bases). Germline V gives CDR1 SGDLS, CDR2 YYNGEE. This CDR3 is 15 amino acids long. Trimming removed 2 bases from V and 0 bases from J, with 12 bases in between. The CDR3 spells CASSVGDSGSYEQYF. CDR3 nucleotides: TGTGCCAGCAGCGTGGGAGATTCTGGCTCCTACGAGCAGTACTTC.

Details on this clone: This specimen includes other DNA sequences encoding the same CDR3. The chain couples TRBV11-1 to TRBJ2-7, with D tentatively TRBD1 or TRBD2 (5 bases each). This CDR3 spans 13 amino acids. Germline V gene data show CDR1 as SGHAT and CDR2 as FQDESV (reference sequence). The germline V and J ends were trimmed by 3 bases and 4 bases, with 10 bases remaining between them. CDR3 residues: CASSLGPGYEQYF. In DNA, the CDR3 is TGTGCCAGCAGCTTGGGACCGGGTTACGAGCAGTACTTC.

Here the CDR3 reads CASSFYGGGQETQYF. The DNA for the CDR3 is TGTGCCAGCAGCTTTTATGGCGGGGGCCAAGAGACCCAGTACTTC. The rearrangement links TRBV7-3 to TRBJ2-5, with TRBD2 identical over 7 bases. Germline V lookup: CDR1 SGHTA, CDR2 FQGTGA. Unmatched junction bases numbered 5, after V lost 3 bases and J lost 1 base. There are 15 residues in the CDR3.

The chain combines TRBV9 with TRBJ2-3, with TRBD2 matching over 11 bases. V shed 4 bases, J shed 2 bases, and the junction held 3 bases outside the gene matches. CDR1 is SGDLS and CDR2 is YYNGEE in the germline V gene. CDR3 length equals 15 residues. CDR3 protein: CASSPTSGATDTQYF. CDR3 sequence (DNA): TGTGCCAGCAGCCCGACTAGCGGGGCCACAGATACGCAGTATTTT.

The chain couples TRBV4-3 to TRBJ2-7; 8 bases are a match to TRBD2. In germline, CDR1 is LGHNA, CDR2 YSLEER. V lost 0 bases and J lost 5; bases outside the gene matches: 9. The CDR3 contains 16 residues. The CDR3 sequence is CASSQDGRGLVDEQYF. The CDR3 DNA follows: TGCGCCAGCAGCCAAGATGGAAGGGGACTAGTCGACGAGCAGTACTTC.

The V gene is TRBV6-1, the J gene TRBJ2-3; 10 nucleotides align to TRBD2. The CDR3 covers 18 residues. The germline CDR1 and CDR2 sequences are MNHNS and SASEGT. V lost 2 bases and J lost 3; bases outside the gene matches: 11. CDR3 residues: CASSEYRPAGGPTDTQYF. For the CDR3, the DNA is TGTGCCAGCAGTGAATATCGCCCAGCGGGGGGGCCGACAGATACGCAGTATTTT.

As regards this clone: One junction end does not reproduce the germline sequence, and a read error may be involved. This chain uses TRBV7-7 with TRBJ2-7; D is undetermined. This CDR3 region has 15 residues. From germline, CDR1 is SSHAT and CDR2 FNYEAQ (reference sequence). The CDR3 DNA sequence: TGTGCTAGCAGCTTTAAGGCCGACGGCACCTACGAGCAGTACTTC. This gives the protein CASSFKADGTYEQYF.

V is TRBV10-2 and J is TRBJ1-1; D gene uncertain. The germline V and J ends were trimmed by 8 bases and 3 bases, with 13 bases remaining between them. Per the germline V gene, CDR1 is WSHSY and CDR2 is SAAADI. This CDR3 is built from 13 residues. DNA of the CDR3: TGCGCCAGCGGTCCCGGCGGGGACACTGAAGCTTTCTTT. Protein: CASGPGGDTEAFF.

The chain recombines TRBV27 with TRBJ2-2, with 9 bases aligning to TRBD1. V was clipped by 7 bases and J by 6 bases; unmatched bases: 6. Germline V CDR1 and CDR2: MNHEY, SMNVEV (reference sequence). The CDR3 runs 14 residues. CDR3 in DNA: TGTGCCAGCAAACTACAGGGGGCCCCCGGGGAGCTGTTTTTT. Protein: CASKLQGAPGELFF.

This chain links TRBV10-3 with TRBJ2-2, with 8 bases that match TRBD1. Per the germline V gene, CDR1 is ENHRY and CDR2 is SYGVKD. Unmatched junction bases numbered 4, after V lost 9 bases and J lost 7 bases. The CDR3 extends over 12 amino acids. CDR3 sequence: CAIRTGSGELFF. CDR3 nucleotides: TGTGCCATAAGGACAGGGAGCGGGGAGCTGTTTTTT.

The V gene is TRBV9, the J gene TRBJ1-4; 9 bases match TRBD1. This CDR3 is 16 amino acids long. CDR1 and CDR2 from the germline V gene are SGDLS and YYNGEE. Trimming at V came to 0 bases and at J to 8 bases, leaving 8 bases not matched to a gene. CDR3 coding DNA: TGTGCCAGCAGCGTAGCTTGGACAGGGGAAAGGGAAAAACTGTTTTTT. Protein product: CASSVAWTGEREKLFF.

V usage is TRBV11-3 and J usage is TRBJ2-1; D is uncertain. Trimming shortened V by 5 bases and J by 7 bases, and 12 bases separated the two germline ends. Germline-derived CDR1 and CDR2 are SGHNT and YENEEA. The CDR3 is made up of 13 amino acids. This CDR3 reads CASSPPDGNEQFF. The DNA of the CDR3 is TGTGCCAGCAGCCCACCCGACGGTAATGAGCAGTTCTTC.

CDR3 loop: CASSSTGFEIQETQYF. CDR3 nucleotides: TGTGCCAGCAGTTCCACAGGATTCGAGATACAAGAGACCCAGTACTTC. This chain links TRBV6-6 with TRBJ2-5, with a possible D match to TRBD1 (5 bases). The CDR3 length is 16 residues. Per the germline V gene, CDR1 is MNHNY and CDR2 is SVGAGI (reference sequence). V was clipped by 4 bases and J by 2 bases, with 17 bases between them.

The chain uses TRBV13 and TRBJ2-2; 8 bases fit TRBD1. The CDR3 consists of 16 residues. Trimming removed 1 base from V and 6 bases from J; junction bases left unmatched: 7. The germline V gene encodes CDR1 PRHDT and CDR2 FYEKMQ (reference sequence). CDR3: CASSLAGQGEAGELFF. DNA of the CDR3: TGTGCCAGCAGCTTAGCAGGACAGGGCGAAGCCGGGGAGCTGTTTTTT.

The chain links TRBV27 to TRBJ2-7, with 10 positions matching TRBD1. V was clipped by 5 bases and J by 7 bases; unmatched bases: 8. From germline, CDR1 is MNHEY and CDR2 SMNVEV (reference sequence). The CDR3 runs to 14 residues. The CDR3 loop is CASSPGTGAWEQYF. In DNA, the CDR3 is TGTGCCAGCAGTCCCGGGACAGGGGCTTGGGAGCAGTACTTC.